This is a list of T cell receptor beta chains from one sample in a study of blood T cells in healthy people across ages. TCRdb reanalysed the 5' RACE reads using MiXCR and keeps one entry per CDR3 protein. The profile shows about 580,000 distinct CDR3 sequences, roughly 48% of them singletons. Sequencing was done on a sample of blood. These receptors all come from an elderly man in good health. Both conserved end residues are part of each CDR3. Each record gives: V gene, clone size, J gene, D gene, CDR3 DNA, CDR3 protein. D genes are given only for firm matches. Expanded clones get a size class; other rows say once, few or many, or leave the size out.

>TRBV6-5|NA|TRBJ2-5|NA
TGTGCCAGCAGAGCAGGGGTGAACGGAGTCAATGAGCAGTACTTC
CASRAGVNGVNEQYF
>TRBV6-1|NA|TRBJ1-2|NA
TGTGCCAGCAGAAGGACAGAATTGAGCTATGGCTACACCTTC
CASRRTELSYGYTF
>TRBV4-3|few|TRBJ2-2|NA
TGCGCCAGCAGCCAAGACGCAGATAACACCGGGGAGCTGTTTTTT
CASSQDADNTGELFF
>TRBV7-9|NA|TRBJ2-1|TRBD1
TGTGCCAGCAGATACCGGGACAGCTCCTACAATGAGCAGTTCTTC
CASRYRDSSYNEQFF
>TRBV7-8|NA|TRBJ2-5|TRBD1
TGTGCCAGCAGCTTAGGGGAGGACAGGGCGCAGTACTTC
CASSLGEDRAQYF
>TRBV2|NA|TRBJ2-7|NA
TGTGCCAGCAAGAATATAGGCAGGGATGGCTACGAGCAGTACTTC
CASKNIGRDGYEQYF
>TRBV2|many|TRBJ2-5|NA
TGTGCCAGCAGTACTAGACTGTACCAAGAGACCCAGTACTTC
CASSTRLYQETQYF
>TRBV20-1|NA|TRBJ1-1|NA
TGCAGTGCTAGAGACCGGGGGTGGGTCACTGAAGCTTTCTTT
CSARDRGWVTEAFF
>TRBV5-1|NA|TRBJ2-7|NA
TGCGCCAGCGCGACAGGAGGTCAAGAGGCCCAGTACTTC
CASATGGQEAQYF
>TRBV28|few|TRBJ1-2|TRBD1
TGTGCCAGCGCGCTGGACAGGGGTAACTATGGCTACACCTTC
CASALDRGNYGYTF
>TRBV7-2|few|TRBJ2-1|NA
TGTGCCAGCAGCGTGACGGGTAGGTCCTACAATGAGCAGTTCTTC
CASSVTGRSYNEQFF
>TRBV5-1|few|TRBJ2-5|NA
TGCGCCAGCAGCCACCGGGACCTCTTTACGAGGGAGCAGTACTTC
CASSHRDLFTREQYF
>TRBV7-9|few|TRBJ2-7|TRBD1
TGTGCCAGCAGCCAGACCGGGACAGGGAACTACGAGCAGTACTTC
CASSQTGTGNYEQYF
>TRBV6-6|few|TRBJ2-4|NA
TGTGCCAGCAGGGACTCCTCTTCGGACATTCAGTACTTC
CASRDSSSDIQYF
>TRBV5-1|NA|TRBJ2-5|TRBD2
TGCGCCAGCAGCTTGGTTGGGAGGGAAAAAGAGACCCAGTACTTC
CASSLVGREKETQYF
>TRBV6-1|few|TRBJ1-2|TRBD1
TGTGCCAGCAGTCCTCACCGCCGGACAGGGGGCGCCCCTGGCTACACCTTC
CASSPHRRTGGAPGYTF
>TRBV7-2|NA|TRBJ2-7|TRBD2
TGTGCCAGCAGCTTCGGGCTAGCGGGAGGTTACGAGCAGTACTTC
CASSFGLAGGYEQYF
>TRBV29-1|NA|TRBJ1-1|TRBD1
TGCAGCGTTGAAGAGGCAGGGGGCACTGAAGCTTTCTTT
CSVEEAGGTEAFF
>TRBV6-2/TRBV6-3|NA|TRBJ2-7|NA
TGTGCCAGCGGGGGAGCGAGGGATTCATTAGACTATGAGCAGTACTTC
CASGGARDSLDYEQYF
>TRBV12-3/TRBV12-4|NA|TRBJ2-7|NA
TGTGCCAGCAGTGGCCACAGGGTAGGGGACGAGCAGTACTTC
CASSGHRVGDEQYF
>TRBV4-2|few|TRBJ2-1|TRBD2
TGTGCCAGCAGCCAACTTGAGCGGGGGGGAAGTACGGAGCAGTTCTTC
CASSQLERGGSTEQFF
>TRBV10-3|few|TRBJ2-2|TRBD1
TGTGCCATCAGTAATCGGGACAGACAAACCGGGGAGCTGTTTTTT
CAISNRDRQTGELFF
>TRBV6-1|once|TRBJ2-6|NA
TGTGCCAGCAGTGACAGCCGCTCTGGGGCCAACGTCCTGACTTTC
CASSDSRSGANVLTF
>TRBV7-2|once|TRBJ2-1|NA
TGTGCCAGCAGCTTACGGGCAGGGGCAGACATCTACAATGAGCAGTTCTTC
CASSLRAGADIYNEQFF
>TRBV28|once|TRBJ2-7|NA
TGTGCCAGCAGTCCAACGGACATCTACGAGCAGTACTTC
CASSPTDIYEQYF
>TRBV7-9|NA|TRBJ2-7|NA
TGTGCCAGCGCGGGCGGGGTCGGTAAGAATTCCTACGAGCAGTACTTC
CASAGGVGKNSYEQYF
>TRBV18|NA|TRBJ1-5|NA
TGTGCCAGCAGCCAGGCTGTAGATCAGCCCCAGCATTTT
CASSQAVDQPQHF
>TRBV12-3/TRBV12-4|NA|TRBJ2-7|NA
TGTGCCAGCAGCCCCGACAATCCCGGAACCTACGAGCAGTACTTC
CASSPDNPGTYEQYF
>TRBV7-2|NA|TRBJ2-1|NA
TGTGCCGGCAGCCTCAGCCACGGTGAGCAGTTCTTC
CAGSLSHGEQFF
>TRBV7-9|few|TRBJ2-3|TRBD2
TGTGCCAGCAGCCCAGTAGGGACTAGCGCCACAGATACGCAGTATTTT
CASSPVGTSATDTQYF
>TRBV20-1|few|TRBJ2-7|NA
TGCAGTGCTAGAGACATCACAGGGTCGAGCTCCTACGAGCAGTACTTC
CSARDITGSSSYEQYF
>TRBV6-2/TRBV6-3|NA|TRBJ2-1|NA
TGTGCCAGCACCAACAACGGACGATCTGGCTCCTACAATGAGCAGTTCTTC
CASTNNGRSGSYNEQFF
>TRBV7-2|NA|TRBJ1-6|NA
TGTGCCAGCAGCTTAGGTCTTGCAATTCCTAATTCACCCCTCCACTTT
CASSLGLAIPNSPLHF
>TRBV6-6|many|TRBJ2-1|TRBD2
TGTGCCAGCAGCCCTCCCGGACTAGCGGGTAATGAGCAGTTCTTC
CASSPPGLAGNEQFF
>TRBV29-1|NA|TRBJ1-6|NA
TGCAGTCTCCCAGGGGACTCACCCCTCCACTTT
CSLPGDSPLHF
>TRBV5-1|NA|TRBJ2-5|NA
TGCGCCAGCAGCTCCCCGGGGCGGAATGAGCAGTACTTC
CASSSPGRNEQYF
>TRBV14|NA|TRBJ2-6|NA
TGTGCCAGCAGCCAAGGTCCCTCTGGGGCCAACGTCCTGACTTTC
CASSQGPSGANVLTF